This T cell receptor (beta chain) is drawn from a study of siplizumab effects on memory and regulatory T cells. The assay was immunoSEQ multiplex PCR, and TCRdb's table has in-frame clones only and misses some. The repertoire consists of around 83,000 clones, with approximately 90% occurring once and the leading ten covering 15%. Between the trimmed V and J ends, which lost 6 bases and 1 base, there was a span of 9 bases. Germline CDR1 MNHEY, CDR2 SMNVEV (reference sequence). The CDR3 consists of 13 residues. Whole-study findings and limits: Memory cells that were CD4+ and unstimulated gave rise to alloreactive sequences, which siplizumab significantly reduced. Naive T cells looked more diverse than memory cells and looked like major alloresponse contributors. No more than a minor fraction of alloreactive clones could be traced back to unstimulated subsets.

Points on this clone: Its antigen is not known.

Sequencing was carried out using CD4+ T cells sorted from blood. The chain carries TRBV27 and TRBJ1-1; D is perhaps TRBD1 (5 bases). The TCR sequence derives from a human donor in good health. The CDR3 sequence: CASSRGGNTEAFF. In DNA, the CDR3 is TGTGCCAGCAGCCGCGGGGGGAACACTGAAGCTTTCTTT.